This record covers a single T cell receptor beta chain. This sample was included in a study of blood T cell repertoires in COVID-19. As for the study in general: COVID-19 samples collected from the United States, Italy and Spain covered acute and convalescent phases. Sample material is recorded as cDNA or gDNA derived from T cells, B-cell-depleted T cells, or PBMCs.

Methods used by the authors: Amplified reference gene primers provided the basis for estimating nucleated cell counts. TCRdb's table, derived via immunoSEQ multiplex PCR, lists solely in-frame clones and lacks some. V and J calls and clone size come straight from that table; D and trimming were deduced from the DNA. The table shows around 54,000 clones, with about nine tenths occurring only once. The CDR3 runs 14 residues. In germline, CDR1 is SGHAT, CDR2 FQNNGV. The ends were cut back, 5 bases at V and 0 bases at J, with 10 bases in the middle. This sequence joins TRBV11-2 and TRBJ1-2; D is perhaps TRBD1 (6 bases). The clonotype comes from a woman aged 40 to 50 with active COVID-19. Sequenced material: peripheral blood. The chain's CDR3 is CASSPRTANYGYTF. CDR3 DNA sequence: TGTGCCAGCAGCCCTAGGACAGCTAACTATGGCTACACCTTC.